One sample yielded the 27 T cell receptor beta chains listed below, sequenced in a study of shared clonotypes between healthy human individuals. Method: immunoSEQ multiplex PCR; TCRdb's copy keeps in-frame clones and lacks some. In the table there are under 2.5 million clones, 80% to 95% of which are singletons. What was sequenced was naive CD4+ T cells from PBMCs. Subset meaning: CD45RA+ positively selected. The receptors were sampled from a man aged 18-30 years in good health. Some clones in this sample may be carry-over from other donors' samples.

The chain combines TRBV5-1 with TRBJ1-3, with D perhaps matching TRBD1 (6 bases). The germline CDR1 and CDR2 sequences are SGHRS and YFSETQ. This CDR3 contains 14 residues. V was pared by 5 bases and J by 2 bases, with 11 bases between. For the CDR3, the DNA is TGCGCCAGCAGGGACAGTCTCCCTGGAAACACCATATATTTT. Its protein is CASRDSLPGNTIYF.

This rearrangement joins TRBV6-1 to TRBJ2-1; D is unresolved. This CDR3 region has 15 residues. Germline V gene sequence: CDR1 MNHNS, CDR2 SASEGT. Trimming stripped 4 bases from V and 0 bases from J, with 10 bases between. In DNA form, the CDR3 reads TGTGCCAGCAGTGCTATAGCTAGCTCCTACAATGAGCAGTTCTTC. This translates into CASSAIASSYNEQFF.

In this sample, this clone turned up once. CDR3 DNA sequence: TGCGCCAGCAGCTTGGAGTCCCCTAGCGGGTACGAGCAGTACTTC. Translating gives CASSLESPSGYEQYF. The chain joins TRBV5-1 to TRBJ2-5, with 8 nucleotides matching TRBD2. The end of the DNA is better explained by TRBJ2-7, so the J call may be wrong. CDR1 is SGHRS, CDR2 YFSETQ, per germline. This CDR3 comprises 15 residues.

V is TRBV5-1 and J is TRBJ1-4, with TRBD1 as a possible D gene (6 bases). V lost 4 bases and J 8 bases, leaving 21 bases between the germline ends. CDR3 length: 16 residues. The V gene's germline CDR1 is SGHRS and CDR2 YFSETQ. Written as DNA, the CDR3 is TGCGCCAGCAGCCGGGACGGGACAACCATCCGGGAAAAACTGTTTTTT. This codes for CASSRDGTTIREKLFF.

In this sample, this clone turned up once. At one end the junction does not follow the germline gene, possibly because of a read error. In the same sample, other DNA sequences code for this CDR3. DNA for the CDR3: TGCGCCAGCAGTTTGGTAGTAAGCACAGATACGCAGTATTTT. Its translation: CASSLVVSTDTQYF. This sequence joins TRBV5-1 and TRBJ2-3; D gene uncertain. Germline V gene data show CDR1 as SGHRS and CDR2 as YFSETQ. This CDR3 has 14 amino acids.

This CDR3 reads CSVSERTATDTQYF. The CDR3 DNA sequence: TGCAGCGTTTCCGAACGAACAGCCACAGATACGCAGTATTTT. The rearrangement uses TRBV29-1 and TRBJ2-3; D is unresolved. The germline V and J ends were trimmed by 5 bases and 2 bases, with 14 bases remaining between them. Germline lookup yields CDR1 SQVTM and CDR2 ANQGSEA. This CDR3 has 14 amino acids.

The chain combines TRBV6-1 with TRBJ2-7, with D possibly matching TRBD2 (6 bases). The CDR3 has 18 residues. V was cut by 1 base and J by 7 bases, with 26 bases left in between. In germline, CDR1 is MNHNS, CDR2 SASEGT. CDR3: CASSEVGEGRERPGEQYF. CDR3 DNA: TGTGCCAGCAGTGAAGTGGGAGAGGGGCGGGAACGGCCGGGGGAGCAGTACTTC.

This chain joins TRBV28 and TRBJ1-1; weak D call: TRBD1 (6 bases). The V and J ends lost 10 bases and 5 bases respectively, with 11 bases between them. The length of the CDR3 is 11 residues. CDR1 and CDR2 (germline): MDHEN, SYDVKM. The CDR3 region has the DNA TGTGCCATCCGGACAGCTACTGAAGCTTTCTTT. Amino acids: CAIRTATEAFF.

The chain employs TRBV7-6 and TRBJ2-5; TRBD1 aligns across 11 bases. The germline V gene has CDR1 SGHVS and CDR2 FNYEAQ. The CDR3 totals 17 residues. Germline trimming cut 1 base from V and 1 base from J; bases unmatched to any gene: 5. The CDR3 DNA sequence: TGTGCCAGCAGCTTAGGTGGGGACAGGGGGTTCCAAGAGACCCAGTACTTC. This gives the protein CASSLGGDRGFQETQYF.

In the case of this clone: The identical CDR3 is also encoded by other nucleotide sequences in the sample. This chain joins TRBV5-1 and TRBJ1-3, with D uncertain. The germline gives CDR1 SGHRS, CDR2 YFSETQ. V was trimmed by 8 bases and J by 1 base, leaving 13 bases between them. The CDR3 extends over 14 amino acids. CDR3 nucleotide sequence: TGCGCCAGTTCTCTGGGTGGGTCTGGAAACACCATATATTTT. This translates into CASSLGGSGNTIYF.

In DNA form, the CDR3 reads TGTGCCAGCGGGAGGGGACGGGAGGGGGACACAGATACGCAGTATTTT. Amino acid sequence: CASGRGREGDTDTQYF. This sequence joins TRBV28 and TRBJ2-3; 8 bases map to TRBD2. Trimming cost V 8 bases and J 2 bases; bases outside gene matches: 12. This CDR3 region has 16 residues. Per the germline V gene, CDR1 is MDHEN and CDR2 is SYDVKM. The full variable domain, in which reference TRBV28 and TRBJ2-3 provide the parts outside the CDR3, is DVKVTQSSRYLVKRTGEKVFLECVQDMDHENMFWYRQDPGLGLRLIYFSYDVKMKEKGDIPEGYSVSREKKERFSLILESASTNQTSMYLCASGRGREGDTDTQYFGPGTRLTVL.

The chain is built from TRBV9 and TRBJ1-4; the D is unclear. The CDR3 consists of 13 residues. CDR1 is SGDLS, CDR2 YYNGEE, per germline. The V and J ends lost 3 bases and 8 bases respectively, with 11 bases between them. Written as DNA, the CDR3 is TGTGCCAGCAGCGGGACGCACGGGGAAAAACTGTTTTTT. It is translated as CASSGTHGEKLFF.

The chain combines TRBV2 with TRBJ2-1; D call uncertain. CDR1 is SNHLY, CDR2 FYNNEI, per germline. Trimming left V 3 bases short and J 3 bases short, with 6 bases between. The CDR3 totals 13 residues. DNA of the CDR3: TGTGCCAGCAGTGACGAGGTCTACAATGAGCAGTTCTTC. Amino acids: CASSDEVYNEQFF.

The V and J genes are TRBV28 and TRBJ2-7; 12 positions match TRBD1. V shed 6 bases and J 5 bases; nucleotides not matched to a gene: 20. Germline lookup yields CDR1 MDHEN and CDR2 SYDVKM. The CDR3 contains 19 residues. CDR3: CASRQTLTPGDRGLDEQYF. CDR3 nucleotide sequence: TGTGCCAGCAGACAAACGCTCACACCCGGGGACAGGGGGCTGGACGAGCAGTACTTC.

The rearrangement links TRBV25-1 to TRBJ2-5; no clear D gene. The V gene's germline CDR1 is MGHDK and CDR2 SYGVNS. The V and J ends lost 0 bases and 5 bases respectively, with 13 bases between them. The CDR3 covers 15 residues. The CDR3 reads CASSEYLVLRETQYF. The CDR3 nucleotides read TGTGCCAGCAGTGAATATCTAGTTTTGAGGGAGACCCAGTACTTC.

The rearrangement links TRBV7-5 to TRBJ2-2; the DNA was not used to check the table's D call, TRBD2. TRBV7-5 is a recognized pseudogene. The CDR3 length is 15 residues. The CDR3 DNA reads TGTGTCAGAAGCCGCCCCTGGAGGCCCACCGGGGAGCTGTTTTTT. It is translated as CVRSRPWRPTGELFF.

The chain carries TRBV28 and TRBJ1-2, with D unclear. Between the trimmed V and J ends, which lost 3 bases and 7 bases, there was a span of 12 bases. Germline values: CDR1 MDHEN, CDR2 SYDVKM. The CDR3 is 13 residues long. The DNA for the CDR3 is TGTGCCAGCAGTTTGGAACAGCTTCGTGGCTACACCTTC. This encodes CASSLEQLRGYTF.

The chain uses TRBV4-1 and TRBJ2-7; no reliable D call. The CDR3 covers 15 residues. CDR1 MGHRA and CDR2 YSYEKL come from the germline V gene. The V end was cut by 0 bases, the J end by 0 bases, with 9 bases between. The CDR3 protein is CASSQEYQSSYEQYF. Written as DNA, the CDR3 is TGCGCCAGCAGCCAAGAATATCAAAGCTCCTACGAGCAGTACTTC.

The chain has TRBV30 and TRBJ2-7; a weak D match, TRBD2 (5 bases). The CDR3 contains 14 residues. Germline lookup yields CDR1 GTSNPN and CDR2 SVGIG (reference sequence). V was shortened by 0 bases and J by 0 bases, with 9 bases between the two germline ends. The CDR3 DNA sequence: TGTGCCTGGAGTGTGCTGGGGAGCTCCTACGAGCAGTACTTC. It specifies CAWSVLGSSYEQYF.

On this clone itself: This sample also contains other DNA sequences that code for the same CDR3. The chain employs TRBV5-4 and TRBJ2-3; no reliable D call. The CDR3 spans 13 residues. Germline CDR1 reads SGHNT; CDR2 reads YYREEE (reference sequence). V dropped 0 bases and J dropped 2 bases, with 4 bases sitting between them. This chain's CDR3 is CASSLEATDTQYF. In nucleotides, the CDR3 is TGTGCCAGCAGCTTGGAAGCCACAGATACGCAGTATTTT. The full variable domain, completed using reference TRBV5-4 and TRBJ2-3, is ETGVTQSPTHLIKTRGQQVTLRCSSQSGHNTVSWYQQALGQGPQFIFQYYREEENGRGNFPPRFSGLQFPNYSSELNVNALELDDSALYLCASSLEATDTQYFGPGTRLTVL.

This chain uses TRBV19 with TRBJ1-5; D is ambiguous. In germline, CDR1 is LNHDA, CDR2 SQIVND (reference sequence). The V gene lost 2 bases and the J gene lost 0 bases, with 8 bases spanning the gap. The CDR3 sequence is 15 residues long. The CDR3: CASSILQNSNQPQHF. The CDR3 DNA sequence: TGTGCCAGTAGTATACTACAGAATAGCAATCAGCCCCAGCATTTT.

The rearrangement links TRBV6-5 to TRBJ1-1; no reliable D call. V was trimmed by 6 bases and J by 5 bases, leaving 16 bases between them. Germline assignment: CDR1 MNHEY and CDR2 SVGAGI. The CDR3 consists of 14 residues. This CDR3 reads CASSPWQAATEAFF. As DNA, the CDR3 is TGTGCCAGCAGCCCCTGGCAGGCGGCGACTGAAGCTTTCTTT.

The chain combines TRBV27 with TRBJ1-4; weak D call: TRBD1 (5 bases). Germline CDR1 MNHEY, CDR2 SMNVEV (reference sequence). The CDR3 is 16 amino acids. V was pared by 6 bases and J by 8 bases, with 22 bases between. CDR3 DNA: TGTGCCAGCAGCCACTCTGGGACCATAAGTGGGGAAAAACTGTTTTTT. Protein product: CASSHSGTISGEKLFF.

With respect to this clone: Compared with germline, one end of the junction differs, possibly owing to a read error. CDR3 nucleotides: TGTGCCAGCAGTTTAAGCCCCGACTTCCTTTTC. Protein product: CASSLSPDFLF. The chain employs TRBV28 and TRBJ1-2; unclear D gene. The CDR3 totals 11 residues. Looked up from germline, CDR1 is MDHEN and CDR2 is SYDVKM.

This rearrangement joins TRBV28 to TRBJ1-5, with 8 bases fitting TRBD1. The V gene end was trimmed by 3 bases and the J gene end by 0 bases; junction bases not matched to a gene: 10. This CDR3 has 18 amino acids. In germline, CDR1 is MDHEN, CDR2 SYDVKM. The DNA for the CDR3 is TGTGCCAGCAGTTTGGCCGGACAGGGACGTGATAGCAATCAGCCCCAGCATTTT. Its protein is CASSLAGQGRDSNQPQHF. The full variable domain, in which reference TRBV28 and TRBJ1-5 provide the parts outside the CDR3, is DVKVTQSSRYLVKRTGEKVFLECVQDMDHENMFWYRQDPGLGLRLIYFSYDVKMKEKGDIPEGYSVSREKKERFSLILESASTNQTSMYLCASSLAGQGRDSNQPQHFGDGTRLSIL.

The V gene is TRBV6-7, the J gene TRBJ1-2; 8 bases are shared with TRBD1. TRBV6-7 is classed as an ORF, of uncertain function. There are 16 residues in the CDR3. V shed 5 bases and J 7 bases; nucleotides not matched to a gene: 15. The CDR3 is CASSNRAGAGGSGYTF. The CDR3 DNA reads TGTGCCAGCAGTAACAGGGCTGGGGCAGGGGGCTCTGGCTACACCTTC.

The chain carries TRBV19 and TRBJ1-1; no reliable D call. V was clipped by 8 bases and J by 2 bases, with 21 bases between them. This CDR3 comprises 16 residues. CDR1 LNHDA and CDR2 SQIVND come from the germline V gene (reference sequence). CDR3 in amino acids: CASAPQWTAANTEAFF. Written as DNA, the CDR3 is TGTGCCAGTGCCCCTCAGTGGACGGCAGCTAACACTGAAGCTTTCTTT.